Here is one T cell receptor beta chain with its context. The target antigen is unknown. It was cDNA, reverse transcribed from extracted RNA, that served as the sequencing template. Assay: immunoSEQ multiplex PCR; the TCRdb copy retains only in-frame clones and omits some. The sample yields more than 85,000 clones, 40% to 55% seen once. This sample is part of a study of CD8+ T cells in alopecia areata. From germline, CDR1 is SGHDT and CDR2 YYEEEE. CDR3 size: 14 residues. V shed 0 bases and J shed 5 bases, with 11 bases lying between them. Overall study findings and caveats: Normal scalp had lower clonality than lesional scalp, with alopecia totalis/universalis lesions showing this most strongly.

The material sequenced was CD4+ T cells sorted from blood. This sequence originates from a human donor with alopecia areata. This chain uses TRBV5-6 with TRBJ2-5; TRBD2 is a possible D gene (5 bases). The CDR3 protein is CASSLGLATETQYF. In DNA form, the CDR3 reads TGTGCCAGCAGCTTGGGTCTAGCAACCGAGACCCAGTACTTC.